This T cell receptor beta chain was observed in a study of CD8+ T cells in alopecia areata. Sequencing relied on a cDNA template that was reverse transcribed from extracted RNA. Produced via immunoSEQ multiplex PCR; TCRdb's table is partial and in-frame only. The data contain about 37,000 clones, roughly half of them singletons. Germline CDR1 and CDR2: LNHDA and SQIVND (reference sequence). The CDR3 spans 15 residues. V dropped 6 bases and J dropped 0 bases, with 14 bases sitting between them. Researchers sorted CD4+ cells into CD25+CD127- cells for about five patients. The sequence was obtained from a human donor with alopecia areata. Sequenced input: CD4+ Tregs sorted from blood. The chain recombines TRBV19 with TRBJ1-2; D gene ambiguous. CDR3 residues: CASSPRTASNYGYTF. CDR3 nucleotide sequence: TGTGCCAGTAGCCCTAGGACGGCCTCTAACTATGGCTACACCTTC.